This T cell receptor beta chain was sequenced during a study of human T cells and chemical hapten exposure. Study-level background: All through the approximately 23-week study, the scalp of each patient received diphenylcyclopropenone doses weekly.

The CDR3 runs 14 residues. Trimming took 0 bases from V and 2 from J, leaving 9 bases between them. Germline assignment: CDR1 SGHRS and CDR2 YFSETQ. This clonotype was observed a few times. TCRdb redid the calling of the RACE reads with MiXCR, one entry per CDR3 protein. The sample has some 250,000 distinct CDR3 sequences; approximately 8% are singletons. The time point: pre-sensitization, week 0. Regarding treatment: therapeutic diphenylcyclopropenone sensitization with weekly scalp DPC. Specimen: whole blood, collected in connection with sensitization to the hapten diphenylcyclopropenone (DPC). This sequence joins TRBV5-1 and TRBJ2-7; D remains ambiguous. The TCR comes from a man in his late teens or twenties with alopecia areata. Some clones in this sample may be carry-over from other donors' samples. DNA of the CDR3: TGCGCCAGCAGCTTGGGAGGCCAGCCCTACGAGCAGTACTTC. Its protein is CASSLGGQPYEQYF.